This T cell receptor (beta chain) was observed in a study of cytomegalovirus exposure and HLA in healthy donors. Overall study context: Approximately 190 million T cells yielded under 130 million unique TCR beta sequences in earlier analysis. Findings and caveats of the study: V- and J-gene trimming of TCR beta was linked (in a later analysis) to a missense DCLRE1C variant. In a later analysis, productive TCRs from donors in an Asian-associated ancestry cluster reportedly carried fewer N-insertions than the cohort mean.

PCR amplification relied on 60 Vbeta primers (plus 13 Jbeta primers). Authors' analysis steps: It was a later analysis that counted around 85 million unique TCR beta chains, of which around 11 million were shared. Generated by immunoSEQ multiplex PCR, the TCRdb table keeps only in-frame clones and is missing some. V and J calls and clone size are copied from that table; D and trimming were computed from the DNA. The sample consists of 90,000 to 100,000 clones, 74% of them appearing once. The CDR3 is 15 residues long. Per the germline V gene, CDR1 is SGHTA and CDR2 is FQGNSA. V was cut by 4 bases and J by 4 bases, with 17 bases left in between. With respect to this clone: What it binds is unknown.

V usage is TRBV7-2 and J usage is TRBJ2-7, with D tentatively TRBD2 (6 bases). Sequences were obtained from PBMCs. The receptor's source is a male donor in good health and CMV-seronegative. CDR3 DNA: TGTGCCAGCAGCTCATTACTAGCAGTTCGTTACGAGCAGTACTTC. Translating it yields CASSSLLAVRYEQYF.